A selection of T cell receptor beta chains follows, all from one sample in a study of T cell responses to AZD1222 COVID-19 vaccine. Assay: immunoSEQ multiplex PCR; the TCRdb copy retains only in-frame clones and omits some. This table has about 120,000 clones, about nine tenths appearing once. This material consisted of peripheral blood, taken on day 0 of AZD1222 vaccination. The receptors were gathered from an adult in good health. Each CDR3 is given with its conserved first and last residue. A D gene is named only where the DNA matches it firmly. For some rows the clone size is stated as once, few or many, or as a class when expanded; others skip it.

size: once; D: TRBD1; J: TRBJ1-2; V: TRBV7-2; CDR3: CASSLVSGQGGYGYTF; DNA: TGTGCCAGCAGCTTAGTCTCGGGACAGGGGGGTTATGGCTACACCTTC
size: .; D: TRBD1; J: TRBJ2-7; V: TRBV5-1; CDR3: CASSTQTGVLTDEQYF; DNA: TGCGCCAGCAGCACCCAGACAGGGGTCCTCACGGACGAGCAGTACTTC
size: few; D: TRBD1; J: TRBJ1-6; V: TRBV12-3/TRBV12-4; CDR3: CASSEDRNSPLHF; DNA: TGTGCCAGCAGCGAGGACAGGAATTCACCCCTCCACTTT
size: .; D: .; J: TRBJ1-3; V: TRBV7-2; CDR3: CASSLDGVSRNTIYF; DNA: TGTGCCAGCAGCTTAGACGGGGTCTCACGAAACACCATATATTTT
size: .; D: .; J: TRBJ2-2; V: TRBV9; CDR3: CASSVRATNTGELFF; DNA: TGTGCCAGCAGCGTAAGGGCTACGAACACCGGGGAGCTGTTTTTT
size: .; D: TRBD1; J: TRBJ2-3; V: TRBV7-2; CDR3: CASSFPGQGGPDTQYF; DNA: TGTGCCAGCAGCTTTCCGGGACAGGGAGGCCCAGATACGCAGTATTTT
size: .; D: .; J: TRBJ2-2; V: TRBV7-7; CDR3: CASSQDYANTGELFF; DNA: TGTGCTAGCAGCCAGGACTACGCGAACACCGGGGAGCTGTTTTTT
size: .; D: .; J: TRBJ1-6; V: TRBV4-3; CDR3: CASSQHPQGANSPLHF; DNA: TGCGCCAGCAGCCAACACCCACAGGGTGCTAATTCACCCCTCCACTTT
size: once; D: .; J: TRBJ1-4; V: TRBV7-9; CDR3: CASSFRGATTQGNEKLFF; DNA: TGTGCCAGCAGCTTTCGGGGGGCAACCACTCAGGGTAATGAAAAACTGTTTTTT
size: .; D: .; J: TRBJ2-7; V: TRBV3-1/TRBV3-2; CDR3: CASSHGTNYEQYF; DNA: TGTGCCAGCAGCCACGGGACAAACTACGAGCAGTACTTC
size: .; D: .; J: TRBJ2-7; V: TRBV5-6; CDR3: CASSLIAGYEQYF; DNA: TGTGCCAGCAGCTTGATAGCTGGCTACGAGCAGTACTTC
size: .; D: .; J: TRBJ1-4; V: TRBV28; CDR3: CASTGTPQEKLFF; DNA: TGTGCCAGCACCGGGACTCCACAAGAAAAACTGTTTTTT
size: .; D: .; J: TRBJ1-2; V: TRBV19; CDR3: CASSRVWWSGGDGYTF; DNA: TGTGCCAGTAGTAGGGTATGGTGGTCAGGAGGGGACGGCTACACCTTC
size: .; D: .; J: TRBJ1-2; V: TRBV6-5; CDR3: CASRTPGQNYGYTF; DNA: TGTGCCAGCAGAACTCCGGGACAAAACTATGGCTACACCTTC
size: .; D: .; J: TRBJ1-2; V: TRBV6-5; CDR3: CASTPGPSNYGYTF; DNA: TGTGCCAGCACCCCGGGTCCGAGTAACTATGGCTACACCTTC
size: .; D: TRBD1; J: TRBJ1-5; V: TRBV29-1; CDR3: CSVAQGSSNQPQHF; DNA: TGCAGCGTGGCACAGGGGTCTAGCAATCAGCCCCAGCATTTT
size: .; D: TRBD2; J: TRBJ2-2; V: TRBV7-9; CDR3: CASSLMATSGGTGELFF; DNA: TGTGCCAGCAGCTTAATGGCGACTAGCGGGGGGACCGGGGAGCTGTTTTTT
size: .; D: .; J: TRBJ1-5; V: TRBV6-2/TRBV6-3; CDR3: CASSDERDPRSQPQHF; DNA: TGTGCCAGCAGTGACGAACGGGACCCACGCTCTCAGCCCCAGCATTTT
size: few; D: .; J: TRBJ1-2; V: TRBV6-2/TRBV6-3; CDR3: CASSRWRSYGYTF; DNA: TGTGCCAGCAGTCGGTGGAGAAGCTATGGCTACACCTTC
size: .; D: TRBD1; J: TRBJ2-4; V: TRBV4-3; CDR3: CASSPGQGRWANIQYF; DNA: TGCGCCAGCAGCCCTGGACAGGGGCGTTGGGCAAACATTCAGTACTTC
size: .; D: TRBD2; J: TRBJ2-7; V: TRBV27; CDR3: CASSFPPGPGGNEQYF; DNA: TGTGCCAGCAGTTTCCCGCCCGGTCCGGGGGGGAACGAGCAGTACTTC
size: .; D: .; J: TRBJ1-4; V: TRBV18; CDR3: CASSPGQGWNEKLFF; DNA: TGTGCCAGCTCACCAGGGCAGGGTTGGAATGAAAAACTGTTTTTT
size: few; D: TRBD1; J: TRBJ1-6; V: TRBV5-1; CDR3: CASSPGTGGSPLHF; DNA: TGCGCCAGCAGCCCCGGGACAGGGGGATCACCCCTCCACTTT
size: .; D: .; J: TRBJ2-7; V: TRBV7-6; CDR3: CASSTEGEQYF; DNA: TGTGCCAGCAGCACCGAAGGCGAGCAGTACTTC
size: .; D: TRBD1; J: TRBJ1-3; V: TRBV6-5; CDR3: CASSLQGARGNTIYF; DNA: TGTGCCAGCAGTCTACAGGGGGCGCGAGGAAACACCATATATTTT